These 14 T cell receptor beta chains came from one sample sequenced in a study of T cells in Graves' hyperthyroidism and ophthalmopathy. From RNA transcripts, TCR beta CDR3 regions were amplified. During a first-round RT-PCR of the TCR CDR3, the HTBI primer set was used. TCRdb re-analysed the multiplex PCR reads in MiXCR, keeping a single row per CDR3 protein. The sample yields approximately 380,000 distinct CDR3 sequences, over 12% seen once. The specimen was blood. These TCRs come from a man in his fifties with Graves' ophthalmopathy.

The chain uses TRBV5-1 and TRBJ1-4; 9 bases are shared with TRBD1. Germline V gives CDR1 SGHRS, CDR2 YFSETQ. V dropped 4 bases and J dropped 5; count of bases not matched to a gene: 15. The CDR3 length is 18 residues. CDR3: CASSSGLSGTGTNEKLFF. CDR3 DNA: TGCGCCAGCAGCAGTGGATTATCCGGGACAGGGACAAATGAAAAACTGTTTTTT.

This clonotype was seen repeatedly, ten times or more. The gene calls are TRBV15 and TRBJ2-3; D may be TRBD1 or TRBD2 (5 bases each). Trimming took 0 bases from V and 5 from J, leaving 12 bases between them. Germline V CDR1 and CDR2: LNHNV, YYDKDF (reference sequence). The CDR3 runs to 15 residues. DNA of the CDR3: TGTGCCACCAGCAGAGATGGCAGGGAGTTAGATACGCAGTATTTT. It translates to CATSRDGRELDTQYF. The whole variable domain, filled in from reference TRBV15 and TRBJ2-3, reads DAMVIQNPRYQVTQFGKPVTLSCSQTLNHNVMYWYQQKSSQAPKLLFHYYDKDFNNEADTPDNFQSRRPNTSFCFLDIRSPGLGDTAMYLCATSRDGRELDTQYFGPGTRLTVL.

The CDR3 sequence is CSTRTAARETQYF. The CDR3 DNA sequence: TGCAGCACCCGGACAGCAGCCCGAGAGACCCAGTACTTC. The chain carries TRBV29-1 and TRBJ2-5, with D possibly matching TRBD1 (6 bases). Trimming shortened V by 8 bases and J by 4 bases, and 17 bases separated the two germline ends. CDR1 and CDR2 from the germline V gene are SQVTM and ANQGSEA. CDR3 size: 13 residues.

This clonotype was detected ten times or more. The CDR3: CASSQNRLVSNEQFF. DNA for the CDR3: TGTGCCAGCAGCCAAAACCGGCTAGTATCCAATGAGCAGTTCTTC. V gene TRBV3-1 combines with J gene TRBJ2-1; D is ambiguous. V was trimmed by 2 bases and J by 6 bases, leaving 14 bases between them. Germline assignment: CDR1 LGHDT and CDR2 YNNKEL (reference sequence). The CDR3 has 15 amino acids.

This clonotype was picked up a small number of times. This chain joins TRBV6-1 and TRBJ2-1; weak D call: TRBD2 (6 bases). CDR1 is MNHNS, CDR2 SASEGT, per germline. This CDR3 spans 13 amino acids. V was shortened by 6 bases and J by 8 bases, with 14 bases between the two germline ends. The DNA for the CDR3 is TGTGCCAGCAGAACCGGGAGTTACGATGAGCAGTTCTTC. This codes for CASRTGSYDEQFF.

This clonotype was recorded many times. The CDR3 here is CSVDLVGGVDEQYF. As DNA, the CDR3 is TGCAGCGTTGACCTCGTCGGGGGGGTGGACGAGCAGTACTTC. The chain recombines TRBV29-1 with TRBJ2-7; 8 bases are a match to TRBD2. Losses at the gene ends were 3 bases for V and 5 bases for J; bases not matched to a gene: 9. CDR1 and CDR2 from the germline V gene are SQVTM and ANQGSEA. The CDR3 consists of 14 residues.

This chain uses TRBV10-3 with TRBJ1-1; no clear D gene. Germline lookup yields CDR1 ENHRY and CDR2 SYGVKD. The CDR3 runs to 12 residues. V gave up 8 bases and J gave up 11 bases, with 18 bases separating them. CDR3 nucleotides: TGTGCCATCGGTCAAGGCGACCTGATTGCTTTCTTT. It codes for CAIGQGDLIAFF.

This clonotype was found many times. This chain connects TRBV7-9 to TRBJ2-3, with TRBD2 identical over 12 bases. With 2 bases clipped from V and 3 bases from J, the junction kept 3 bases outside the gene matches. Germline values: CDR1 SEHNR, CDR2 FQNEAQ (reference sequence). This CDR3 spans 16 amino acids. DNA for the CDR3: TGTGCCAGCAGCTTACGTACTAGCGGGAGGACAGATACGCAGTATTTT. This translates into CASSLRTSGRTDTQYF.

This clonotype was detected many times. This chain connects TRBV4-1 to TRBJ1-2; 7 bases match TRBD1. Germline V gives CDR1 MGHRA, CDR2 YSYEKL. J lost 8 bases, V lost 0 bases, and 9 bases had no gene match. This CDR3 region has 15 residues. CDR3: CASSQETGRGRGYTF. CDR3 sequence (DNA): TGCGCCAGCAGCCAAGAGACAGGGCGGGGTAGGGGCTACACCTTC.

This clonotype came up many times. V is TRBV9 and J is TRBJ2-1; 10 bases are a match to TRBD2. CDR1 and CDR2 (germline): SGDLS, YYNGEE. V gave up 0 bases and J gave up 3 bases; unmatched junction bases: 3. The CDR3 length is 16 residues. This CDR3 is CASSVEGLADYNEQFF. The CDR3 DNA reads TGTGCCAGCAGCGTAGAAGGACTAGCGGACTACAATGAGCAGTTCTTC. Full variable domain (rest looked up from reference TRBV9 and TRBJ2-1): DSGVTQTPKHLITATGQRVTLRCSPRSGDLSVYWYQQSLDQGLQFLIQYYNGEERAKGNILERFSAQQFPDLHSELNLSSLELGDSALYFCASSVEGLADYNEQFFGPGTRLTVL.

This clonotype was seen repeatedly, ten times or more. CDR3 region: CASSSTGTSVETQYF. CDR3 in DNA: TGTGCCAGCAGTTCCACCGGGACTAGCGTAGAGACCCAGTACTTC. The gene calls are TRBV6-1 and TRBJ2-5; the match to TRBD2 covers 10 bases. V trimming: 5 bases; J trimming: 4 bases; junction bases outside the gene matches: 7. There are 15 residues in the CDR3. CDR1 is MNHNS and CDR2 is SASEGT in the germline V gene.

The table lists this clonotype with a count of one. The germline gene is not matched at one end of the junction; a read error may be the cause. The V and J genes are TRBV20-1 and TRBJ2-5, with no clear D. The CDR3 has 11 amino acids. Germline-derived CDR1 and CDR2 are DFQATT and SNEGSKA (reference sequence). CDR3 residues: CSARDQETQYF. For the CDR3, the DNA is TGCAGTGCCAGAGACCAAGAGACCCAGTACTTC.

Ten or more counts support this clonotype. The chain couples TRBV3-1 to TRBJ2-3; unclear D gene. Deletions cut 5 bases from V and 2 bases from J, with 8 bases between. Germline lookup yields CDR1 LGHDT and CDR2 YNNKEL (reference sequence). This CDR3 contains 13 residues. The CDR3 DNA is TGTGCCAGCAGCACCGTCAACACAGATACGCAGTATTTT. It codes for CASSTVNTDTQYF.

This clonotype has at least ten counts. The V gene is TRBV6-1, the J gene TRBJ2-1, with TRBD2 matching over 7 bases. The CDR3 has 13 amino acids. V gave up 5 bases and J gave up 9 bases; unmatched junction bases: 7. CDR1 is MNHNS, CDR2 SASEGT, per germline. CDR3 coding DNA: TGTGCCAGCAGTCCGGAGCGGGAAGGTGAGCAGTTCTTC. Translated, it gives CASSPEREGEQFF.